This T cell receptor beta chain appears in the sequencing data of a study of shared clonotypes between healthy human individuals. General study findings and limits: Sorted-subset samples were not fully sequenced, rarefaction indicated.

The germline V gene encodes CDR1 SGHNT and CDR2 YENEEA. The CDR3 covers 13 residues. Trimming left V 2 bases short and J 5 bases short, with 9 bases between. Sequencing used immunoSEQ multiplex PCR; TCRdb keeps in-frame clones, though not all of them. The table lists about 2.4 million clones, approximately 90% of them singletons, with about 0.13% in the top ten. A remark on this clone: Its antigen is currently unknown.

What was sequenced was naive CD4+ T cells sorted from blood. Subset given: CD45RA+ positively selected. The TCR sequence derives from a man aged 18 to 30 in good health. This sequence joins TRBV11-3 and TRBJ2-5; no definite D call. The CDR3 is CASSLSRWETQYF. The CDR3 region has the DNA TGTGCCAGCAGCTTATCCCGGTGGGAGACCCAGTACTTC.